The 16 T cell receptor beta chains given below trace back to one sample, sequenced in a study of T cell responses to AZD1222 COVID-19 vaccine. Measured with immunoSEQ multiplex PCR; TCRdb has only the in-frame clones, and not every one. The repertoire has some 140,000 clones, about 87% of them found once; the top ten carry 1.9%. The specimen was peripheral blood, collected on day 0 of AZD1222 vaccination. These receptor sequences come from an adult in good health.

This clone was detected only once. V gene TRBV7-9 combines with J gene TRBJ1-2; 8 bases map to TRBD1. V shed 5 bases, J shed 8 bases, and the junction held 7 bases outside the gene matches. This CDR3 has 13 residues. Germline assignment: CDR1 SEHNR and CDR2 FQNEAQ (reference sequence). Here the CDR3 DNA reads TGTGCCAGCAGCCCGCAGGGGGCGAAGGGCTACACCTTC. Its translation: CASSPQGAKGYTF.

The rearrangement uses TRBV6-5 and TRBJ2-2; no reliable D call. Germline V CDR1 and CDR2: MNHEY, SVGAGI. V gave up 6 bases and J gave up 4 bases, with 15 bases separating them. The CDR3 has 15 amino acids. This CDR3 reads CASRLKKGFTGELFF. DNA for the CDR3: TGTGCCAGCAGACTCAAAAAGGGATTCACCGGGGAGCTGTTTTTT.

This sequence joins TRBV30 and TRBJ1-2, with D hard to call. This CDR3 has 16 residues. Between the trimmed V and J ends, which lost 0 bases and 7 bases, there was a span of 21 bases. Germline CDR1 is GTSNPN and CDR2 is SVGIG (reference sequence). CDR3: CAWSVAGGNVSPGYTF. For the CDR3, the DNA is TGTGCCTGGAGTGTTGCCGGTGGCAACGTAAGTCCTGGCTACACCTTC.

The chain carries TRBV7-9 and TRBJ1-1; D ambiguous. Trimming took off 7 bases at V and 5 bases at J, with 14 bases between the two ends. This CDR3 has 13 amino acids. Per germline, CDR1 SEHNR and CDR2 FQNEAQ (reference sequence). CDR3: CASTNPSQTEAFF. CDR3 nucleotide sequence: TGTGCCAGCACCAATCCTTCCCAAACTGAAGCTTTCTTT.

V gene TRBV28 combines with J gene TRBJ1-1; 7 bases agree with TRBD1. This CDR3 comprises 13 residues. In germline, CDR1 is MDHEN, CDR2 SYDVKM. The ends lost 6 bases at V and 3 bases at J; junction bases unmatched: 4. The chain's CDR3 is CASRKGQYTEAFF. Written as DNA, the CDR3 is TGTGCCAGCAGGAAGGGACAGTACACTGAAGCTTTCTTT. Supplemented by reference TRBV28 and TRBJ1-1, the full variable domain reads DVKVTQSSRYLVKRTGEKVFLECVQDMDHENMFWYRQDPGLGLRLIYFSYDVKMKEKGDIPEGYSVSREKKERFSLILESASTNQTSMYLCASRKGQYTEAFFGQGTRLTVV.

This clone was seen a few times. The V gene is TRBV9, the J gene TRBJ1-1; D perhaps matches TRBD1 (5 bases). From germline, CDR1 is SGDLS and CDR2 YYNGEE. The CDR3 has 13 amino acids. V gave up 6 bases and J gave up 5 bases, with 14 bases separating them. CDR3 nucleotides: TGTGCCAGCACCCAGGGACCCGAGACTGAAGCTTTCTTT. Translating gives CASTQGPETEAFF.

The chain employs TRBV30 and TRBJ2-1; 11 bases are a match to TRBD2. CDR1 and CDR2 (germline): GTSNPN, SVGIG (reference sequence). The V segment lost 4 bases and the J segment 7 bases; nucleotides outside the gene matches: 6. The CDR3 covers 14 residues. This CDR3 is CAWKTSGEGNEQFF. CDR3 DNA: TGTGCCTGGAAGACTAGCGGGGAAGGGAATGAGCAGTTCTTC. The variable domain in full, completed from reference TRBV30 and TRBJ2-1, reads SQTIHQWPATLVQPVGSPLSLECTVEGTSNPNLYWYRQAAGRGLQLLFYSVGIGQISSEVPQNLSASRPQDRQFILSSKKLLLSDSGFYLCAWKTSGEGNEQFFGPGTRLTVL.

This chain joins TRBV4-1 and TRBJ1-2; TRBD1 might be the D (5 bases). The CDR3 has 15 residues. The V gene's germline CDR1 is MGHRA and CDR2 YSYEKL. Trimming took off 3 bases at V and 5 bases at J, with 16 bases between the two ends. The CDR3 DNA reads TGCGCCAGCAGCCACCAAGTCGACAGCCGTTATGGCTACACCTTC. This sequence encodes CASSHQVDSRYGYTF.

For this clone: This sample includes further DNA sequences coding for the same CDR3. This chain's CDR3 is CASSYRGGQPQHF. The CDR3 DNA follows: TGTGCCAGCAGCTACAGGGGTGGTCAGCCCCAGCATTTT. V usage is TRBV7-2 and J usage is TRBJ1-5; 7 bases match TRBD1. Germline V CDR1 and CDR2: SGHTA, FQGNSA. Trimming took 4 bases from V and 6 from J; bases not matched to a gene: 3. The CDR3 consists of 13 residues.

The V gene is TRBV27, the J gene TRBJ2-1, with TRBD2 as a possible D gene (6 bases). This CDR3 region has 16 residues. In germline, CDR1 is MNHEY, CDR2 SMNVEV (reference sequence). V was clipped by 4 bases and J by 0 bases, with 13 bases between them. CDR3 sequence (DNA): TGTGCCAGCAGTTCGGGGACTGCTCCCTCCTACAATGAGCAGTTCTTC. This encodes CASSSGTAPSYNEQFF.

J is TRBJ2-5 and V is TRBV7-9; a possible D gene is TRBD2 (6 bases). CDR1 and CDR2 from the germline V gene are SEHNR and FQNEAQ (reference sequence). The V end was cut by 4 bases, the J end by 0 bases, with 15 bases between. This CDR3 is 16 amino acids long. This chain's CDR3 is CASSSRDAGYQETQYF. DNA for the CDR3: TGTGCCAGCAGCTCGAGAGACGCGGGGTACCAAGAGACCCAGTACTTC.

The chain joins TRBV6-6 to TRBJ1-1; 10 positions agree with TRBD1. The V and J ends lost 5 bases and 4 bases, in that order; junction bases with no gene match: 10. Germline V gene sequence: CDR1 MNHNY, CDR2 SVGAGI (reference sequence). This CDR3 comprises 16 residues. CDR3 residues: CASSGSRDRGGTEAFF. The CDR3 DNA reads as TGTGCCAGCAGTGGCAGCCGGGACAGGGGTGGCACTGAAGCTTTCTTT.

V and J are TRBV5-4 and TRBJ1-3; weak D call: TRBD1 (6 bases). Germline V lookup: CDR1 SGHNT, CDR2 YYREEE (reference sequence). The V and J ends lost 4 bases and 2 bases respectively, with 16 bases between them. The length of the CDR3 is 16 residues. The DNA for the CDR3 is TGTGCCAGCAGCACTGGACAGCCGGCGGCTGGAAACACCATATATTTT. Protein product: CASSTGQPAAGNTIYF.

The chain joins TRBV20-1 to TRBJ1-6; TRBD1 is a possible D gene (6 bases). The germline gives CDR1 DFQATT, CDR2 SNEGSKA (reference sequence). V lost 3 bases and J lost 7, with 16 bases in between. The CDR3 has 15 amino acids. The CDR3 sequence is CSASRTRGENSPLHF. DNA for the CDR3: TGCAGTGCTAGTCGGACCAGGGGTGAAAATTCACCCCTCCACTTT.

The chain employs TRBV10-3 and TRBJ1-5; 9 bases are a match to TRBD1. This CDR3 comprises 21 residues. Germline V gene sequence: CDR1 ENHRY, CDR2 SYGVKD. V shed 3 bases and J 2 bases; nucleotides not matched to a gene: 20. CDR3 sequence: CAISEFFSGTGSSSRNQPQHF. CDR3 DNA sequence: TGTGCCATCAGTGAATTCTTTTCCGGGACAGGGTCCTCTTCCCGCAATCAGCCCCAGCATTTT.

The chain has TRBV9 and TRBJ1-4; TRBD1 is a possible D gene (5 bases). CDR3 size: 15 residues. Germline CDR1 reads SGDLS; CDR2 reads YYNGEE. V lost 2 bases to trimming and J lost 5 bases, with 13 bases between them. The CDR3 DNA sequence: TGTGCCAGCAGCGTGGAACAGGCCGCAAATGAAAAACTGTTTTTT. It codes for CASSVEQAANEKLFF. Combining the CDR3 with reference TRBV9 and TRBJ1-4 gives the whole variable domain DSGVTQTPKHLITATGQRVTLRCSPRSGDLSVYWYQQSLDQGLQFLIQYYNGEERAKGNILERFSAQQFPDLHSELNLSSLELGDSALYFCASSVEQAANEKLFFGSGTQLSVL.